These 16 T cell receptor beta chains originate from one sample sequenced in a study of metastatic and nonmetastatic thyroid tumors (dated by TCRdb to the early 2020s). The library was generated by PCR. TCRdb lists the instrument as Illumina HiSeq 4000. The raw public reads went through TCRdb reprocessing: fastp at Q25, MiXCR clone calling, in-frame beta chains kept. A total of about 13,000 clones appear in this sample, 24% of them only once. Roughly three fifths of the sample goes to the ten largest clones. No patient had received any treatment before thyroid surgery. The specimen was blood. Receptors originate from a male donor with papillary thyroid cancer or a benign thyroid nodule (not recorded which). Some clones in this sample may be carry-over from other donors' samples.

V gene TRBV6-1 combines with J gene TRBJ1-3; D not certain. This CDR3 spans 12 amino acids. V lost 7 bases and J 3 bases, leaving 7 bases between the germline ends. Germline CDR1 MNHNS, CDR2 SASEGT. CDR3 in amino acids: CASISGGNTIYF. CDR3 nucleotide sequence: TGTGCCAGCATTTCGGGTGGAAACACCATATATTTT.

By proportion, this clone is medium-sized (0.01 to 0.1%). The chain employs TRBV20-1 and TRBJ2-7; 10 bases align to TRBD2. This CDR3 region has 15 residues. The V gene's germline CDR1 is DFQATT and CDR2 SNEGSKA (reference sequence). The junction had 8 bases not matched to a gene; V was cut back by 1 base and J by 5 bases. The CDR3 DNA reads as TGCAGTGCTAGAGGGGAGCGGGAGGGCCCGGACGAGCAGTACTTC. Amino acids: CSARGEREGPDEQYF.

The chain carries TRBV28 and TRBJ2-1, with unresolved D. V lost 3 bases and J lost 8, with 5 bases in between. Germline V gene lookup returns CDR1 MDHEN and CDR2 SYDVKM. This CDR3 has 11 amino acids. This CDR3 reads CASSLVYEQFF. DNA of the CDR3: TGTGCCAGCAGTTTGGTTTATGAGCAGTTCTTC.

CDR3 sequence: CASSLGQVSYEQYF. The CDR3 DNA follows: TGTGCCAGCAGCTTAGGGCAGGTCTCCTACGAGCAGTACTTC. The chain employs TRBV7-2 and TRBJ2-7; no clear D gene. The germline V gene encodes CDR1 SGHTA and CDR2 FQGNSA. The V and J ends lost 1 base and 0 bases respectively, with 7 bases between them. The CDR3 loop spans 14 amino acids.

The table lists this clone with many counts. V gene TRBV19 combines with J gene TRBJ1-4; tentatively, D is TRBD1 (5 bases). The germline V and J ends were trimmed by 7 bases and 3 bases, with 18 bases remaining between them. The CDR3 totals 16 residues. The germline V gene has CDR1 LNHDA and CDR2 SQIVND (reference sequence). CDR3 in DNA: TGTGCCAGTAACTCCAACCCGGGGGGAGCTAATGAAAAACTGTTTTTT. It yields the protein CASNSNPGGANEKLFF.

This clone occurred a few times. The chain has TRBV28 and TRBJ1-1; D is uncertain. This CDR3 has 13 amino acids. Deletions cut 5 bases from V and 2 bases from J, with 9 bases between. Germline values: CDR1 MDHEN, CDR2 SYDVKM. CDR3 coding DNA: TGTGCCAGCAGTACGACAAGCAACACTGAAGCTTTCTTT. Protein: CASSTTSNTEAFF.

The chain carries TRBV6-4 and TRBJ2-3, with 8 bases fitting TRBD2. CDR3 length equals 14 residues. Germline values: CDR1 MRHNA, CDR2 SNTAGT. V gave up 2 bases and J gave up 7 bases; unmatched junction bases: 5. CDR3 DNA sequence: TGTGCCAGCAGTGACGGAGCGGGAGCATATACGCAGTATTTT. Amino acids: CASSDGAGAYTQYF.

This clone was found a few times. J is TRBJ1-2 and V is TRBV19, with TRBD1 identical over 8 bases. CDR1 is LNHDA, CDR2 SQIVND, per germline (reference sequence). J was trimmed by 3 bases and V by 5 bases; bases with no gene match: 5. CDR3 length: 14 residues. CDR3 coding DNA: TGTGCCAGTAGTTACTCACAGGGGGACTATGGCTACACCTTC. Residues: CASSYSQGDYGYTF.

By sample share, this clone is medium-sized. CDR3 sequence reads: CASSERSEPSYEQYF. The DNA for the CDR3 is TGTGCCAGCAGTGAAAGGTCGGAGCCCTCCTACGAGCAGTACTTC. The chain employs TRBV6-1 and TRBJ2-7, with D unclear. V lost 2 bases, J lost 0 bases, and 11 bases lay in between. Per germline, CDR1 MNHNS and CDR2 SASEGT. The CDR3 runs to 15 residues.

By its share, this clone is medium-sized. The chain couples TRBV27 to TRBJ1-6; D uncertain. This CDR3 spans 15 amino acids. The V gene lost 2 bases and the J gene lost 7 bases, with 12 bases spanning the gap. Germline values: CDR1 MNHEY, CDR2 SMNVEV (reference sequence). The CDR3 bases are TGTGCCAGCAGTTTAATGGAGGGATGGAATTCACCCCTCCACTTT. Encoded protein: CASSLMEGWNSPLHF.

This chain joins TRBV6-2 or TRBV6-3 and TRBJ2-3; 10 bases agree with TRBD2. Trimming at V came to 4 bases and at J to 8 bases, leaving 15 bases not matched to a gene. Germline V gives CDR1 MNHEY, CDR2 SVGEGT. The CDR3 length is 17 residues. Here the CDR3 reads CASSSPGQPSGSSTQYF. DNA for the CDR3: TGTGCCAGCAGTTCCCCGGGACAACCTAGCGGGAGCTCTACGCAGTATTTT.

The chain is built from TRBV11-2 and TRBJ2-7; D remains unclear. CDR3 length: 15 residues. V gave up 0 bases and J gave up 0 bases, with 9 bases separating them. Germline V CDR1 and CDR2: SGHAT, FQNNGV. The CDR3 DNA is TGTGCCAGCAGCTTAGATCATGGGGTCTCCTACGAGCAGTACTTC. It is translated as CASSLDHGVSYEQYF.

This clone was found a few times. DNA for the CDR3: TGTGCCAGCAGTTACTTGGGACAGGGGGCAGGAAAACTGTTTTTT. Translation: CASSYLGQGAGKLFF. This rearrangement joins TRBV6-5 to TRBJ1-4, with 12 bases that match TRBD1. The CDR3 totals 15 residues. Trimming cost V 1 base and J 10 bases; bases outside gene matches: 4. Germline-derived CDR1 and CDR2 are MNHEY and SVGAGI.

With respect to this clone: The junction departs from germline at one end; a sequencing error may be responsible. Written as DNA, the CDR3 is TGTGCTAGCAGCCCTGCGGGGGGGCGCCGGGAGCAGTTCTTC. It specifies CASSPAGGRREQFF. J is TRBJ2-1 and V is TRBV7-7; 9 positions match TRBD2. Germline CDR1 and CDR2: SSHAT and FNYEAQ (reference sequence). This CDR3 has 14 residues.

The table lists this clone with many counts. A read error is possible here, since a much larger clone lies one base away. The chain combines TRBV3-1 with TRBJ2-7, with 8 positions matching TRBD1. The CDR3 sequence is 15 residues long. The germline CDR1 and CDR2 sequences are LGHDT and YNNKEL (reference sequence). CDR3 DNA: TGTGCCAGCGGCCAAGGGGCCGGGACAGGCTACGAGCAGTACTTC. Amino acid sequence: CASGQGAGTGYEQYF.

This clone was seen repeatedly, ten times or more. It may be a read error: a sequence one base away is much more abundant. V is TRBV4-1 and J is TRBJ2-1; 9 nucleotides align to TRBD1. Germline-derived CDR1 and CDR2 are MGHRA and YSYEKL. The length of the CDR3 is 16 residues. Here the CDR3 DNA reads TGCGCCAGCAGCATGACCGGACAGGGGAACTACAGTGAGCAGTTCTTC. Protein: CASSMTGQGNYSEQFF.